The 7 T cell receptor beta chains given below trace back to one sample, sequenced in a study of control samples from healthy donors and cancer patients. TCRdb's table, derived via immunoSEQ multiplex PCR, lists solely in-frame clones and lacks some. Of some 120,000 clones in the sample, around 96% were seen once. Sequencing was done on a sample of blood. These receptor sequences come from a man aged 30-40 years in good health.

V usage is TRBV7-2 and J usage is TRBJ1-4; D is undetermined. Germline lookup yields CDR1 SGHTA and CDR2 FQGNSA. Trimming shortened V by 1 base and J by 11 bases, and 8 bases separated the two germline ends. The length of the CDR3 is 12 residues. CDR3 sequence reads: CASSLGPEKLFF. The CDR3 DNA is TGTGCCAGCAGCTTAGGGCCTGAGAAACTGTTTTTT.

The J gene is TRBJ1-2, the V gene TRBV18; D gene ambiguous. V dropped 3 bases and J dropped 2 bases, with 10 bases sitting between them. Germline V lookup: CDR1 KGHSH, CDR2 LQKENI. The length of the CDR3 is 14 residues. CDR3 loop: CASSPQGQNYGYTF. The CDR3 DNA follows: TGTGCCAGCTCACCCCAAGGCCAGAACTATGGCTACACCTTC.

The CDR3 loop is CASSLRGIFSYEQYF. For the CDR3, the DNA is TGTGCCAGCAGCTTGAGGGGGATATTCTCCTACGAGCAGTACTTC. The genes are TRBV5-6 and TRBJ2-7; tentative D call: TRBD1 (6 bases). V was pared by 1 base and J by 0 bases, with 11 bases between. The V gene's germline CDR1 is SGHDT and CDR2 YYEEEE. The CDR3 totals 15 residues. Supplemented by reference TRBV5-6 and TRBJ2-7, the full variable domain reads DAGVTQSPTHLIKTRGQQVTLRCSPKSGHDTVSWYQQALGQGPQFIFQYYEEEERQRGNFPDRFSGHQFPNYSSELNVNALLLGDSALYLCASSLRGIFSYEQYFGPGTRLTVT.

The genes are TRBV7-3 and TRBJ2-3, with no clear D. Between the trimmed V and J ends, which lost 0 bases and 2 bases, there was a span of 9 bases. There are 15 residues in the CDR3. The germline gives CDR1 SGHTA, CDR2 FQGTGA. CDR3 in amino acids: CASSLTVGFTDTQYF. In DNA, the CDR3 is TGTGCCAGCAGCTTAACCGTGGGGTTCACAGATACGCAGTATTTT.

The count of this clone is one. V and J are TRBV11-2 and TRBJ2-2; D is possibly TRBD1 (6 bases). CDR3 length equals 15 residues. Trimming removed 5 bases at V and 0 bases at J, with 10 bases between. Germline loops: CDR1 SGHAT, CDR2 FQNNGV. The CDR3, as DNA: TGTGCCAGCAGCAATACAGGGTCGAACACCGGGGAGCTGTTTTTT. Its translation: CASSNTGSNTGELFF. The complete variable domain, with remaining parts taken from reference TRBV11-2 and TRBJ2-2, reads EAGVAQSPRYKIIEKRQSVAFWCNPISGHATLYWYQQILGQGPKLLIQFQNNGVVDDSQLPKDRFSAERLKGVDSTLKIQPAKLEDSAVYLCASSNTGSNTGELFFGEGSRLTVL.

The chain joins TRBV5-6 to TRBJ1-4; D is uncertain. V was clipped by 1 base and J by 6 bases, with 10 bases between them. CDR1 SGHDT and CDR2 YYEEEE come from the germline V gene. This CDR3 has 14 residues. Here the CDR3 DNA reads TGTGCCAGCAGCTTGCTTTCGAGTGATGAAAAACTGTTTTTT. Its protein product is CASSLLSSDEKLFF.

The chain joins TRBV28 to TRBJ1-5; D gene ambiguous. The CDR3 totals 16 residues. V lost 2 bases and J 2 bases, leaving 13 bases between the germline ends. Germline assignment: CDR1 MDHEN and CDR2 SYDVKM. The DNA for the CDR3 is TGTGCCAGCAGTTTACGTCAGAAGGGCGGCAATCAGCCCCAGCATTTT. Residues: CASSLRQKGGNQPQHF.